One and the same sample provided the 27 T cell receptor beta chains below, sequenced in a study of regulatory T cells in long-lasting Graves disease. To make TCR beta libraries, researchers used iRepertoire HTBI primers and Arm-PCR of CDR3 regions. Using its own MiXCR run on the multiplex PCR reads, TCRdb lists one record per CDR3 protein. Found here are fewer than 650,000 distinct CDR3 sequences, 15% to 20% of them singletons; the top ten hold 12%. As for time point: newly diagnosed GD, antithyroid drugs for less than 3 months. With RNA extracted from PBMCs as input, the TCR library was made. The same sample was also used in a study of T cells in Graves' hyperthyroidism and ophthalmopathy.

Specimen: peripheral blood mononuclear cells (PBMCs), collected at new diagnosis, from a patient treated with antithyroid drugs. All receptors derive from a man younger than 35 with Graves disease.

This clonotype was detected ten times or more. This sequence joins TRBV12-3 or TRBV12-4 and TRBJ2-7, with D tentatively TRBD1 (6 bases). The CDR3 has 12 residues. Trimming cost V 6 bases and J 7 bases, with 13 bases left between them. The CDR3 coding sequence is TGTGCCAGCAGACTAGGGGGAAATGAGCAGTACTTC. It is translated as CASRLGGNEQYF.

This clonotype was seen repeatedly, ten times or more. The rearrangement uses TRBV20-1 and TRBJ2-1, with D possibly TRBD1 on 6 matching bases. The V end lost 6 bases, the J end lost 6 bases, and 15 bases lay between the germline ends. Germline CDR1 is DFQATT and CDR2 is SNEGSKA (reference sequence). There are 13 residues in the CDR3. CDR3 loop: CSALIWDTNEQFF. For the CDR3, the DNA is TGCAGTGCCCTGATCTGGGACACCAATGAGCAGTTCTTC.

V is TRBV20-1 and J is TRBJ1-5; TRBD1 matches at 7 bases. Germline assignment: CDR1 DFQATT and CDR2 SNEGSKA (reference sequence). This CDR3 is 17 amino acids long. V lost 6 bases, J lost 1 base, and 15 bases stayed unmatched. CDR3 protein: CSAAPLFGQASNQPQHF. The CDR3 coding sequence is TGCAGTGCCGCCCCCCTTTTTGGACAGGCCAGCAATCAGCCCCAGCATTTT.

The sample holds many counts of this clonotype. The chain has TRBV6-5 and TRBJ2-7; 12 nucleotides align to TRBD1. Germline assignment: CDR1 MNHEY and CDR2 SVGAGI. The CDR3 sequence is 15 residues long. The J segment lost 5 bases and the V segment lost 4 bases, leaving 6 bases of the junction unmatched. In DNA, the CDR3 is TGTGCCAGCAGTTGGGGGACAGGGGGCATGGACGAGCAGTACTTC. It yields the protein CASSWGTGGMDEQYF.

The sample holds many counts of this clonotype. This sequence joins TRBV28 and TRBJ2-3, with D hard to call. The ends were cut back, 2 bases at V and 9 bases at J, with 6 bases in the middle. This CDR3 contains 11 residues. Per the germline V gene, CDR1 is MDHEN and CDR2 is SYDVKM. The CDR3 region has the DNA TGTGCCAGCAGTTTAACGCGGACGCAGTATTTT. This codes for CASSLTRTQYF.

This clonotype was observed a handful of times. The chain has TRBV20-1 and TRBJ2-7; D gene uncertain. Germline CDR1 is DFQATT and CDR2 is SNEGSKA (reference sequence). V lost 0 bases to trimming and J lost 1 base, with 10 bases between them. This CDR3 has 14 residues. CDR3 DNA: TGCAGTGCTAGAGATCGGAAGACATCCTACGAGCAGTACTTC. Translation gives CSARDRKTSYEQYF.

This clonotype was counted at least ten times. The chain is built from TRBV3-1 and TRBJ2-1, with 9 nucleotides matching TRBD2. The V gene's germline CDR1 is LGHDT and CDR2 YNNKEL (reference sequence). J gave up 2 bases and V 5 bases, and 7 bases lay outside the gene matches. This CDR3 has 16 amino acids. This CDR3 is CASSALGGRAYNEQFF. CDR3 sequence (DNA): TGTGCCAGCAGCGCGCTGGGCGGGAGGGCCTACAATGAGCAGTTCTTC.

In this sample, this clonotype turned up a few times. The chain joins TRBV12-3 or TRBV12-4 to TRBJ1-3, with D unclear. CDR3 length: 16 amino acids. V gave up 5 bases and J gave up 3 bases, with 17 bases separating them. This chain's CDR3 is CASSQIARGRGNTIYF. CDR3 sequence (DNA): TGTGCCAGCAGTCAAATCGCCCGTGGACGTGGAAACACCATATATTTT.

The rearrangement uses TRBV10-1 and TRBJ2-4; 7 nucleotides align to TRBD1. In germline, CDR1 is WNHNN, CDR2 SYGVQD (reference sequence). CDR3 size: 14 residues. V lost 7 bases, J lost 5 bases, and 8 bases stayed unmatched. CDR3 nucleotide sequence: TGCGCCAGCATCCATGACAGGGCCCAAAACATTCAGTACTTC. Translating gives CASIHDRAQNIQYF.

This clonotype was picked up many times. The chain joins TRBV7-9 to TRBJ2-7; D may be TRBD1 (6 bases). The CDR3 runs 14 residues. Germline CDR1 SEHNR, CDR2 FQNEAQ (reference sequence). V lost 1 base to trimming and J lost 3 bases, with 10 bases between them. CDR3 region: CASSLGQANYEQYF. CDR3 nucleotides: TGTGCCAGCAGCTTAGGACAGGCAAACTACGAGCAGTACTTC. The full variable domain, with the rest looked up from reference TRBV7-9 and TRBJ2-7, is DTGVSQNPRHKITKRGQNVTFRCDPISEHNRLYWYRQTLGQGPEFLTYFQNEAQLEKSRLLSDRFSAERPKGSFSTLEIQRTEQGDSAMYLCASSLGQANYEQYFGPGTRLTVT.

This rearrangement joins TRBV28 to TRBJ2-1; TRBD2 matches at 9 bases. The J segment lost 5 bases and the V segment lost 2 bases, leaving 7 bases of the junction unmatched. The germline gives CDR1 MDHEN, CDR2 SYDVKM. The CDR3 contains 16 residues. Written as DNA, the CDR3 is TGTGCCAGCAGTTTAATTTTGGCTAGCGGGAACAATGAGCAGTTCTTC. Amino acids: CASSLILASGNNEQFF.

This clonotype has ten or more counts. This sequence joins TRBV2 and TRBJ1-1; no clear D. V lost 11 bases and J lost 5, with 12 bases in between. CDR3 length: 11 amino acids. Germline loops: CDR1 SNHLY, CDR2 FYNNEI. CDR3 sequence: CAPRILTEAFF. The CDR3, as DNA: TGTGCCCCCCGGATATTAACTGAAGCTTTCTTT. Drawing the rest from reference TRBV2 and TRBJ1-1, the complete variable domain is EPEVTQTPSHQVTQMGQEVILRCVPISNHLYFYWYRQILGQKVEFLVSFYNNEISEKSEIFDDQFSVERPDGSNFTLKIRSTKLEDSAMYFCAPRILTEAFFGQGTRLTVV.

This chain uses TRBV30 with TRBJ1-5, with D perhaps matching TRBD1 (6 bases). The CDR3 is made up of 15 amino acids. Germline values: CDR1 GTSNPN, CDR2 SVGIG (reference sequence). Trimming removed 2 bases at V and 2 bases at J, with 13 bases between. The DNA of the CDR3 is TGTGCCTGGAGTCCCGGGACACTCCGCAATCAGCCCCAGCATTTT. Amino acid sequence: CAWSPGTLRNQPQHF.

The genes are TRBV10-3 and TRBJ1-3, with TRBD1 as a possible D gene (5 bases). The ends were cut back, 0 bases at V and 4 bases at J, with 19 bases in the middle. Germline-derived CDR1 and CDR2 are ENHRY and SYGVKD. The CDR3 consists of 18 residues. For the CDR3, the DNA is TGTGCCATCAGTGAGTCGTTAAGGGGACCGGGGTACGGAAACACCATATATTTT. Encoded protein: CAISESLRGPGYGNTIYF.

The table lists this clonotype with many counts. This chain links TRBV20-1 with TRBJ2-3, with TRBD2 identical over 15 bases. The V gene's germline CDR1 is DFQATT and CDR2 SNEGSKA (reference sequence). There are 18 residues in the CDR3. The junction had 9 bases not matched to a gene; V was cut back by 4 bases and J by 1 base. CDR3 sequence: CSAIPGTSGRWGTDTQYF. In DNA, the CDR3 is TGCAGTGCTATTCCAGGGACTAGCGGGAGGTGGGGCACAGATACGCAGTATTTT.

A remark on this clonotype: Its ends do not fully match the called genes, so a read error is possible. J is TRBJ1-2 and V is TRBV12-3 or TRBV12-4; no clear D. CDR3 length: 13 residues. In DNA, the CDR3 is TGTACCAGCAGTTCAGACATCTCCTATGGCTACACCTTC. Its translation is CTSSSDISYGYTF.

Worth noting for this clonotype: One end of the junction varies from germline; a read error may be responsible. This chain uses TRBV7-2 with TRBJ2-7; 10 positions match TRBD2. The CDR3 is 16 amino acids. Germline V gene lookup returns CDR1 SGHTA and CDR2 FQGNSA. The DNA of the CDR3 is TGTGCCAGCCGGACAGCGGGGGGGGGCCCATCCTACGAGCAGCACTTC. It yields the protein CASRTAGGGPSYEQHF.

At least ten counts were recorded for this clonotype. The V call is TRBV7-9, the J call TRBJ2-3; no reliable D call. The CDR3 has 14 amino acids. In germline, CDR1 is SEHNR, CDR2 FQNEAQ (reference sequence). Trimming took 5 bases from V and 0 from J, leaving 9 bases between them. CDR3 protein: CASSPRRSTDTQYF. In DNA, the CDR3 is TGTGCCAGCAGCCCCAGGCGGAGCACAGATACGCAGTATTTT.

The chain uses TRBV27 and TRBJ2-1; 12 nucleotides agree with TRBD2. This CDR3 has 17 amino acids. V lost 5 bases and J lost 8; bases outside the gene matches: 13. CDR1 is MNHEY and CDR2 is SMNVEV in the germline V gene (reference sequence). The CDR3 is CASSHGTSGQRRYEQFF. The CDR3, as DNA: TGTGCCAGCAGTCACGGGACTAGCGGGCAGAGGAGGTATGAGCAGTTCTTC.

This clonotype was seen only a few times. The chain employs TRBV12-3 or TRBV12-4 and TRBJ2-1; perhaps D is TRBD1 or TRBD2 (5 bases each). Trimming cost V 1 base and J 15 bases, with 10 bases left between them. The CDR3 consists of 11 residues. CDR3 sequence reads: CASSLGGMGFF. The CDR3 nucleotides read TGTGCCAGCAGTTTAGGGGGGATGGGGTTCTTC.

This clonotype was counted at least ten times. The CDR3 here is CASSEAIGDNSNQPQHF. The DNA for the CDR3 is TGTGCCAGCAGTGAAGCGATAGGTGACAATAGCAATCAGCCCCAGCATTTT. The chain couples TRBV2 to TRBJ1-5, with no clear D. Trimming cost V 0 bases and J 0 bases, with 12 bases left between them. The CDR3 contains 17 residues. CDR1 is SNHLY, CDR2 FYNNEI, per germline.

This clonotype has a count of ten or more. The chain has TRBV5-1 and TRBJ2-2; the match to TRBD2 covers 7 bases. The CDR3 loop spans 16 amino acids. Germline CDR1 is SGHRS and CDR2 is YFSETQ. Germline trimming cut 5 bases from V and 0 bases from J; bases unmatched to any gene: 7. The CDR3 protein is CASSSEGGTNTGELFF. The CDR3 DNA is TGCGCCAGCAGTTCCGAGGGAGGGACGAACACCGGGGAGCTGTTTTTT.

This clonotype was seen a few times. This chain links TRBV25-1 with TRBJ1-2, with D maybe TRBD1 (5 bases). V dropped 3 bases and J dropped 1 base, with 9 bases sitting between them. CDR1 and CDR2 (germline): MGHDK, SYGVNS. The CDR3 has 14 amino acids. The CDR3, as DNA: TGTGCCAGCAGTGATCTCGACAGTAACTATGGCTACACCTTC. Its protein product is CASSDLDSNYGYTF.

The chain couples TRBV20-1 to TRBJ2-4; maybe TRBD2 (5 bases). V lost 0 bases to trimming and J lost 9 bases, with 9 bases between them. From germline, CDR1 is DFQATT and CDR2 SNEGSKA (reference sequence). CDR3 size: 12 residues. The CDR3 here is CSAREGGGIQYF. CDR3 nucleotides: TGCAGTGCTAGAGAAGGAGGAGGCATTCAGTACTTC.

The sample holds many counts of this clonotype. The CDR3 DNA is TGCAGTGCGCGCCTCCCGGGGGCGGGTACTGAAGCTTTCTTT. Translation: CSARLPGAGTEAFF. This chain connects TRBV20-1 to TRBJ1-1; D may be TRBD1 (6 bases). From germline, CDR1 is DFQATT and CDR2 SNEGSKA (reference sequence). The CDR3 length is 14 residues. Deletions cut 6 bases from V and 5 bases from J, with 19 bases between.

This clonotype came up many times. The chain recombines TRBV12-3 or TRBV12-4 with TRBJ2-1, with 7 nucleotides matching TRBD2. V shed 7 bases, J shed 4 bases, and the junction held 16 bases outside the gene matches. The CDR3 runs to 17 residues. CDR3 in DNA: TGTGCCAGCAACCCGCGGGGGAAGGGTAGTGTGTACAATGAGCAGTTCTTC. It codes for CASNPRGKGSVYNEQFF.

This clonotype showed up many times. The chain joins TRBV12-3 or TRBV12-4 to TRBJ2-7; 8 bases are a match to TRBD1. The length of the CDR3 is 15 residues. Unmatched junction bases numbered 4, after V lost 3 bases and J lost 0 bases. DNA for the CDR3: TGTGCCAGCAGTTTCGGGCAGGGGGCCTCCTACGAGCAGTACTTC. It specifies CASSFGQGASYEQYF.